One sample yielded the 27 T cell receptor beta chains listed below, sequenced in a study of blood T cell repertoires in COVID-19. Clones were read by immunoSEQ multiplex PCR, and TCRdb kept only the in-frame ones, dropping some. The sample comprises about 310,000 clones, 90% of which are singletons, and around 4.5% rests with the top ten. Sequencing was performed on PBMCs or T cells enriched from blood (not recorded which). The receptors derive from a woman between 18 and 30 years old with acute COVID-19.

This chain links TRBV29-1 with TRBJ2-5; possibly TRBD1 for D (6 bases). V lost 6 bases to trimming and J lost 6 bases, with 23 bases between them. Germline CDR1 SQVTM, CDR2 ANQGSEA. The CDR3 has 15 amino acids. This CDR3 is CSVVWTRGPVQTQYF. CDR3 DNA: TGCAGCGTGGTCTGGACCAGGGGCCCGGTACAGACCCAGTACTTC.

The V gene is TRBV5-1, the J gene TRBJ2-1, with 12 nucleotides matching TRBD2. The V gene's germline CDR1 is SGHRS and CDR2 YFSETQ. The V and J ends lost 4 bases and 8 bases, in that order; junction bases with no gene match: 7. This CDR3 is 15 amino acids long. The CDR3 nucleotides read TGCGCCAGCAGCCCGACTAGCGGGAGAGGCCATGAGCAGTTCTTC. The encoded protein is CASSPTSGRGHEQFF.

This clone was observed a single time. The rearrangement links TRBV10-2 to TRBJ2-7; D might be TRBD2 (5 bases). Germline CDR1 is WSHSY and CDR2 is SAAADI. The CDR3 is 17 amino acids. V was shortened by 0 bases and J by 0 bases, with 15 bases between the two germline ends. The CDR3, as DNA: TGCGCCAGCAGTGAGTCGAATCCGCGGGTCCTCTCCTACGAGCAGTACTTC. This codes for CASSESNPRVLSYEQYF.

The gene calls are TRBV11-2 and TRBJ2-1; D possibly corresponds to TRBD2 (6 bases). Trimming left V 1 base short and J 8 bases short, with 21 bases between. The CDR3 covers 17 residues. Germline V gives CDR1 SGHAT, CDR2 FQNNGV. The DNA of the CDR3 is TGTGCCAGCAGCTTAGGAATCGCGGGACCCTTAGGCTATGAGCAGTTCTTC. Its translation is CASSLGIAGPLGYEQFF.

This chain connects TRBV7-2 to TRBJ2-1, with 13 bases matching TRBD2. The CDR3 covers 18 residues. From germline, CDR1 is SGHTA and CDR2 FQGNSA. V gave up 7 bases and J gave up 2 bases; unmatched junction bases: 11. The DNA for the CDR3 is TGTGCCAGCAACCTCTTTGGGACTAGCGGGACAGCCTACAATGAGCAGTTCTTC. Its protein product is CASNLFGTSGTAYNEQFF.

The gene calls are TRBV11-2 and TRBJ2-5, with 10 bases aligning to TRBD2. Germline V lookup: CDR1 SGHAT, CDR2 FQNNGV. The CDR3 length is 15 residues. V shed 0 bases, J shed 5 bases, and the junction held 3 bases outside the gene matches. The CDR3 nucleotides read TGTGCCAGCAGCTTAGATCCGGGACTAGCGGAGACCCAGTACTTC. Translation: CASSLDPGLAETQYF.

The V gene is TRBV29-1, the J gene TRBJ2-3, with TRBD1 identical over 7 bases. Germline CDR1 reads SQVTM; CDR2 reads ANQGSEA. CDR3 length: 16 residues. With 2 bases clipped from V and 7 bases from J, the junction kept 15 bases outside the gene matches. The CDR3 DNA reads TGCAGCGTTGAAAAGTGGGGGACAGCTTTATCCAATACGCAGTATTTT. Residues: CSVEKWGTALSNTQYF.

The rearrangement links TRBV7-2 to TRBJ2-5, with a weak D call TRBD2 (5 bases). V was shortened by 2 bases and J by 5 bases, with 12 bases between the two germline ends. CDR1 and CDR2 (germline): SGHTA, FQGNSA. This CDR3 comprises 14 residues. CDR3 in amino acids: CASSLQGSGETQYF. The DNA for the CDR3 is TGTGCCAGCAGCTTACAAGGGAGTGGGGAGACCCAGTACTTC.

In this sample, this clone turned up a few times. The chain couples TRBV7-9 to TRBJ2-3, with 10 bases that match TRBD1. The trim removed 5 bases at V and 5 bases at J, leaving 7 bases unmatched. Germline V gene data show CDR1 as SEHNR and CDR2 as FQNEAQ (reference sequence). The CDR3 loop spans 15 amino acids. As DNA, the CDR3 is TGTGCCAGCAGCCCCGGGACAGGGGATGTAGATACGCAGTATTTT. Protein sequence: CASSPGTGDVDTQYF. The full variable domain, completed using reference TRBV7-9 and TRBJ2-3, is DTGVSQNPRHKITKRGQNVTFRCDPISEHNRLYWYRQTLGQGPEFLTYFQNEAQLEKSRLLSDRFSAERPKGSFSTLEIQRTEQGDSAMYLCASSPGTGDVDTQYFGPGTRLTVL.

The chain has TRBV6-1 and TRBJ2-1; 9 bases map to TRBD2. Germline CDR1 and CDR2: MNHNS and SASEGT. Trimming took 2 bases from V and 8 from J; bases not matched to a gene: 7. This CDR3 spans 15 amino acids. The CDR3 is CASSELGGRVDEQFF. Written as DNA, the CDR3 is TGTGCCAGCAGTGAACTGGGCGGGAGGGTCGATGAGCAGTTCTTC.

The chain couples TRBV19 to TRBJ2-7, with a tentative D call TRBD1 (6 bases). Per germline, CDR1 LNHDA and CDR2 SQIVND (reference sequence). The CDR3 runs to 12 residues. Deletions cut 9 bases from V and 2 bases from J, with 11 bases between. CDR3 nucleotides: TGTGCCAGCCGAAACAGGGCCTACGAGCAGTACTTC. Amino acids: CASRNRAYEQYF.

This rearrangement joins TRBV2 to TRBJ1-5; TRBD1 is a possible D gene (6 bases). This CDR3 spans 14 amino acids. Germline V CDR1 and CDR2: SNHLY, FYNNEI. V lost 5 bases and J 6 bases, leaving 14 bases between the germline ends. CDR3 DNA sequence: TGTGCCAGCAGTACAGGGTTCGTGGTTCAGCCCCAGCATTTT. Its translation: CASSTGFVVQPQHF.

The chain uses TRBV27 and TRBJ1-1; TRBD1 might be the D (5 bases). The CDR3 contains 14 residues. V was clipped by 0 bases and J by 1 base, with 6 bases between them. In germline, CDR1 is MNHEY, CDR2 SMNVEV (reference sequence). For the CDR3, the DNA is TGTGCCAGCAGTTTATCAACAGGGAACACTGAAGCTTTCTTT. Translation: CASSLSTGNTEAFF.

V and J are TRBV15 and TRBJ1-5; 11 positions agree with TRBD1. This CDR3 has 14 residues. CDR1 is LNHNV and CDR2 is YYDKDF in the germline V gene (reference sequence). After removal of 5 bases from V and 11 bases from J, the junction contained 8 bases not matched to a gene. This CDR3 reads CATSPGQGEGAQHF. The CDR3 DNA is TGTGCCACCAGCCCGGGACAGGGGGAAGGAGCCCAGCATTTT.

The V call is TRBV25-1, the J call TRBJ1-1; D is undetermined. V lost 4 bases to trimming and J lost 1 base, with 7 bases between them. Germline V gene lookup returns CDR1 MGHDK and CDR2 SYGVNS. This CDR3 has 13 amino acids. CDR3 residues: CASSGGGNTEAFF. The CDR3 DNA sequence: TGTGCCAGCAGTGGGGGAGGGAACACTGAAGCTTTCTTT.

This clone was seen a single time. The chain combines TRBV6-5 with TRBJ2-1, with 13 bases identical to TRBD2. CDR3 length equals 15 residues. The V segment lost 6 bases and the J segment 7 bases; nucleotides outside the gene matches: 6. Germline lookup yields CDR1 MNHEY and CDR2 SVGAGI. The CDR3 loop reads CASSTLAGGPNEQFF. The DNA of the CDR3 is TGTGCCAGCAGCACACTAGCGGGAGGGCCGAATGAGCAGTTCTTC.

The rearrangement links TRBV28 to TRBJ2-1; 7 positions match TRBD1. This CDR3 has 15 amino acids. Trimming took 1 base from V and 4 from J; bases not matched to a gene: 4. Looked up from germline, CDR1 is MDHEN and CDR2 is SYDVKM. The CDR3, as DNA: TGTGCCAGCAGTTTATCAACAGGGGTGTACAATGAGCAGTTCTTC. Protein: CASSLSTGVYNEQFF.

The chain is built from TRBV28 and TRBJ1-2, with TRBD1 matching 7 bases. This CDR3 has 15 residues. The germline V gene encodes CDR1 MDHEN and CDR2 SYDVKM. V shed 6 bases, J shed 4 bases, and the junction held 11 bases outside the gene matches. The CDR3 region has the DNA TGTGCCAGCAGCCTCTCAGGGGGGCCTAGCTATGGCTACACCTTC. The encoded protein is CASSLSGGPSYGYTF.

CDR3 residues: CASSGGQEKLFF. DNA of the CDR3: TGTGCCAGCAGCGGAGGACAGGAAAAACTGTTTTTT. The rearrangement joins TRBV28 to TRBJ1-4, with D possibly being TRBD1 (6 bases). Germline V gene sequence: CDR1 MDHEN, CDR2 SYDVKM. V lost 6 bases and J 8 bases, leaving 10 bases between the germline ends. The CDR3 extends over 12 amino acids.

The CDR3 loop is CASSLLLARSYNEQFF. The DNA for the CDR3 is TGTGCCAGTAGTTTGCTACTAGCGCGCTCCTACAATGAGCAGTTCTTC. This chain connects TRBV19 to TRBJ2-1; 7 positions match TRBD2. Germline V gene sequence: CDR1 LNHDA, CDR2 SQIVND (reference sequence). Germline trimming cut 5 bases from V and 0 bases from J; bases unmatched to any gene: 7. This CDR3 comprises 16 residues.

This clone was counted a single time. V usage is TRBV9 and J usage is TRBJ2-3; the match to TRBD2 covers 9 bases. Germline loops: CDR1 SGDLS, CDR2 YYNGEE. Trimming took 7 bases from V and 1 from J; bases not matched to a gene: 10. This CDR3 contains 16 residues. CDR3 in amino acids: CASPSGKGACTDTQYF. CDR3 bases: TGTGCCAGCCCTAGCGGGAAGGGTGCCTGCACAGATACGCAGTATTTT.

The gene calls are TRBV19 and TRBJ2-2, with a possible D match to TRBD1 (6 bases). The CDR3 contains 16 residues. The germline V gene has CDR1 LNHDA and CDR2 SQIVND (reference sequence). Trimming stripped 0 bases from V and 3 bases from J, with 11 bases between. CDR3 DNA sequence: TGTGCCAGTAGTATAGAGAGGGACATCTACACCGGGGAGCTGTTTTTT. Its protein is CASSIERDIYTGELFF.

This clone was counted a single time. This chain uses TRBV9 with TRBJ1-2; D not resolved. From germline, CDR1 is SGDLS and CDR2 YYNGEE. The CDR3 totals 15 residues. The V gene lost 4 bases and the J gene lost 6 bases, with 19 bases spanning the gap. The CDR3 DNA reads TGTGCCAGCAGCTCGAGGGAGGGAGGTAGTGATGGCTACACCTTC. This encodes CASSSREGGSDGYTF.

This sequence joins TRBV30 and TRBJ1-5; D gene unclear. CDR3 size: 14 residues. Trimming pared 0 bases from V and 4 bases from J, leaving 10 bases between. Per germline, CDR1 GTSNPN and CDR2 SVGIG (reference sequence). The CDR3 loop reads CAWSVLQSNQPQHF. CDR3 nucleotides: TGTGCCTGGAGTGTACTGCAATCTAATCAGCCCCAGCATTTT.

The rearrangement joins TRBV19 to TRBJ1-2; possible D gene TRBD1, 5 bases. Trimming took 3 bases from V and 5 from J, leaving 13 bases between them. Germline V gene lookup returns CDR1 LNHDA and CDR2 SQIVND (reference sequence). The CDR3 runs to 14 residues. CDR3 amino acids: CASSMLQAHYGYTF. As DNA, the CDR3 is TGTGCCAGTAGTATGTTACAGGCTCATTATGGCTACACCTTC.

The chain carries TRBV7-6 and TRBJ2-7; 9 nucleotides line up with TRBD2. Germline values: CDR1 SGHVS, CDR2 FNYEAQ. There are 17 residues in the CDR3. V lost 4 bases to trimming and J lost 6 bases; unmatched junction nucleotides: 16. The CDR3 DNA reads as TGTGCCAGCAGCTCCTCCGGGACTAGCATCGAGGGAGTCGAGCAGTACTTC. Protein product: CASSSSGTSIEGVEQYF.

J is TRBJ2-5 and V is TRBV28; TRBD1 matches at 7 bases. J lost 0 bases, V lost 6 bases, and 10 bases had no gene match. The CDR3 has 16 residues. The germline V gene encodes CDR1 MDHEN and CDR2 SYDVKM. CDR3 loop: CASSQNRGFNQETQYF. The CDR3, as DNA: TGTGCCAGCAGCCAAAACAGGGGATTTAACCAAGAGACCCAGTACTTC.